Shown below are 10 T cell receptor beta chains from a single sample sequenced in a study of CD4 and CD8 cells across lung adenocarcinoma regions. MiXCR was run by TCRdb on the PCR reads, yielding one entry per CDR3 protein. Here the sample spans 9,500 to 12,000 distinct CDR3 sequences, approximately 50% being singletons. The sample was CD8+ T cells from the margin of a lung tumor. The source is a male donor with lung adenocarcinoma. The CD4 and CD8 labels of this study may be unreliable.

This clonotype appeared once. CDR3 coding DNA: TGTGCCAGCAGTGATCCGGCACTGGGGAAAGATGAGCAGTACTTC. Translation: CASSDPALGKDEQYF. The chain recombines TRBV6-1 with TRBJ2-1; no reliable D call. The J call may be mistaken, given a closer DNA end match to TRBJ2-7. In germline, CDR1 is MNHNS, CDR2 SASEGT. This CDR3 is 15 amino acids long.

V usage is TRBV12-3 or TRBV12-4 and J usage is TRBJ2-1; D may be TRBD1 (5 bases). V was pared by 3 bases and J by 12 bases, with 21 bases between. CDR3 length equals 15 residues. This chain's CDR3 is CASSFRAVGTGAQFF. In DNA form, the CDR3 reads TGTGCCAGCAGTTTTAGGGCGGTGGGCACAGGTGCGCAGTTCTTC.

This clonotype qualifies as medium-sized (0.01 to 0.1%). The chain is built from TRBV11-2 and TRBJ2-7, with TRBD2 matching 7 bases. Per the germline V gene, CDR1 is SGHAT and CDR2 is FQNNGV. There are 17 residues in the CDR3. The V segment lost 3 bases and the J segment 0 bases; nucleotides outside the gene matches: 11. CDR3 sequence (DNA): TGTGCCAGCAGCTTTAGATATACTAGCGAGAGCTCCTACGAGCAGTACTTC. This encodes CASSFRYTSESSYEQYF.

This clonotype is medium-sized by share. The CDR3 sequence: CANSRAKAYNEQFF. In DNA, the CDR3 is TGTGCCAACTCAAGGGCTAAGGCCTACAATGAGCAGTTCTTC. The rearrangement joins TRBV6-5 to TRBJ2-1, with unresolved D. Per the germline V gene, CDR1 is MNHEY and CDR2 is SVGAGI. The CDR3 is 14 residues long. The V end was cut by 10 bases, the J end by 2 bases, with 15 bases between.

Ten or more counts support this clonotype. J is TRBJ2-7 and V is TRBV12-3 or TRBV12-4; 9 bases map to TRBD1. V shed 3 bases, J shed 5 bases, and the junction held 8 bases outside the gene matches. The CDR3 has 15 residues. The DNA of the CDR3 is TGTGCCAGCAGTTTGATACAGGGGGCCAGGGACGAGCAGTACTTC. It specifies CASSLIQGARDEQYF.

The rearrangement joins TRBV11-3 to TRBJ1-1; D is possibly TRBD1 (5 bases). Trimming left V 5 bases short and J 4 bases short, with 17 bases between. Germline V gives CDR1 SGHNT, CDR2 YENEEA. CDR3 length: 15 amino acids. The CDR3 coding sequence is TGTGCCAGCAGCCAACTGGGACCGGCGGGCACTGAAGCTTTCTTT. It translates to CASSQLGPAGTEAFF.

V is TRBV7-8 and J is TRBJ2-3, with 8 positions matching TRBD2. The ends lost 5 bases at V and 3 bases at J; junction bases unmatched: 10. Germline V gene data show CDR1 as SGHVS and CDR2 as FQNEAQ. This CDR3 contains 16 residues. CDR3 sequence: CASSPTAGVGTDTQYF. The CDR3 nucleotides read TGTGCCAGCAGCCCGACAGCGGGAGTGGGTACAGATACGCAGTATTTT.

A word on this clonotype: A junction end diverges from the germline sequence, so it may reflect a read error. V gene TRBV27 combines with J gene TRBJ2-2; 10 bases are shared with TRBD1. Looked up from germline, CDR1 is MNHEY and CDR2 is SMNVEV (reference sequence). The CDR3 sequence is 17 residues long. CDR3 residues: CASSLLGLYVGTGALFF. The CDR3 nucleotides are TGTGCCAGCAGCCTCCTTGGACTCTACGTGGGGACAGGGGCGCTGTTTTTT.

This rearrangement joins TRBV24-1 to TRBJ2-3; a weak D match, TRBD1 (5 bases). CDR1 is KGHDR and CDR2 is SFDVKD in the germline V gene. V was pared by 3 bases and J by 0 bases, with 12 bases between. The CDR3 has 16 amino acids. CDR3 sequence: CATSDPRQTSTDTQYF. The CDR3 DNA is TGTGCCACCAGTGATCCACGACAGACTAGCACAGATACGCAGTATTTT.

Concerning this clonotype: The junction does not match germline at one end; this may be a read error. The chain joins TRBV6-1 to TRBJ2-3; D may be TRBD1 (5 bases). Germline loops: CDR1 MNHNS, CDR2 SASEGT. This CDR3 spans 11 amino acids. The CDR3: CAGRKTETQYF. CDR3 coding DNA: TGTGCCGGCCGTAAGACAGAGACGCAGTACTTT.